These 14 T cell receptor beta chains were sequenced from one sample in a study of cytotoxic CD8 clonotypes in ibrutinib-treated CLL (dated by TCRdb to about 2021). The library was made by the immunoSEQ multiplex PCR assay. The immuneACCESS repertoire file appears here via TCRdb, limited to in-frame rearrangements. These files lack a portion of the clones; in checked studies, under half of the deficit traces to unresolved V genes, and the cause of the others is not known. A total of roughly 51,000 clones appear in this sample, around 53% of them only once. Approximately 32% of the sample belongs to the ten largest clones. The sample's time point label, in plain terms: approximately eleven months on ibrutinib. The sample here was PBMCs, taken after 12 months of ibrutinib treatment. These receptors all come from a human donor with chronic lymphocytic leukemia.

This chain uses TRBV9 with TRBJ2-1, with a possible D match to TRBD1 (6 bases). V was cut by 0 bases and J by 5 bases, with 18 bases left in between. The CDR3 runs 17 residues. The germline CDR1 and CDR2 sequences are SGDLS and YYNGEE. Here the CDR3 reads CASSVGIQGPPNNEQFF. The CDR3 DNA is TGTGCCAGCAGCGTAGGTATCCAGGGGCCGCCCAACAATGAGCAGTTCTTC.

This chain links TRBV9 with TRBJ2-3, with 8 positions matching TRBD2. CDR3 length: 13 amino acids. Germline CDR1 SGDLS, CDR2 YYNGEE. V lost 6 bases to trimming and J lost 4 bases; unmatched junction nucleotides: 4. The CDR3 region is CASTGGGSDTQYF. The CDR3 DNA reads as TGTGCCAGCACCGGGGGGGGCTCAGATACGCAGTATTTT.

The genes are TRBV5-1 and TRBJ1-2; D is possibly TRBD1 (5 bases). This CDR3 region has 15 residues. Germline assignment: CDR1 SGHRS and CDR2 YFSETQ. V lost 0 bases and J 5 bases, leaving 14 bases between the germline ends. CDR3 sequence: CASSLGPGTEYGYTF. The CDR3 DNA is TGCGCCAGCAGCTTGGGTCCAGGGACGGAATATGGCTACACCTTC.

A few counts support this clone. The chain has TRBV10-3 and TRBJ2-5, with 12 nucleotides matching TRBD2. This CDR3 contains 17 residues. Per the germline V gene, CDR1 is ENHRY and CDR2 is SYGVKD. With V trimmed by 3 bases and J by 2 bases, 7 bases remained unmatched. The CDR3 DNA reads as TGTGCCATCAGTGATCCCCTAGCGGGAGGGTGGCAAGAGACCCAGTACTTC. This codes for CAISDPLAGGWQETQYF.

The chain recombines TRBV6-5 with TRBJ1-2; D is perhaps TRBD1 (6 bases). Germline assignment: CDR1 MNHEY and CDR2 SVGAGI. V lost 0 bases, J lost 8 bases, and 13 bases lay in between. This CDR3 has 14 residues. CDR3: CASSYSGGTTGYTF. The CDR3 DNA follows: TGTGCCAGCAGTTACTCGGGTGGGACAACGGGCTACACCTTC.

The chain uses TRBV7-6 and TRBJ2-3; D perhaps matches TRBD2 (6 bases). Between the trimmed V and J ends, which lost 5 bases and 5 bases, there was a span of 14 bases. This CDR3 is 14 amino acids long. CDR1 is SGHVS, CDR2 FNYEAQ, per germline. CDR3 nucleotides: TGTGCCAGCAGCAGAGGGCCGGGGGTAGATACGCAGTATTTT. Protein product: CASSRGPGVDTQYF.

This rearrangement joins TRBV27 to TRBJ2-7; 11 nucleotides agree with TRBD1. From germline, CDR1 is MNHEY and CDR2 SMNVEV (reference sequence). V lost 4 bases and J lost 5; bases outside the gene matches: 4. CDR3 length: 14 amino acids. The CDR3 loop reads CASSSGTGGHEQYF. The CDR3 nucleotides are TGTGCCAGCAGTTCCGGGACAGGGGGTCACGAGCAGTACTTC.

This clone was observed a handful of times. The chain combines TRBV4-1 with TRBJ1-1; D not certain. Germline values: CDR1 MGHRA, CDR2 YSYEKL. CDR3 length: 14 amino acids. V gave up 1 base and J gave up 0 bases, with 6 bases separating them. CDR3 sequence: CASSQVQLNTEAFF. The CDR3 DNA reads as TGCGCCAGCAGCCAAGTTCAGTTGAACACTGAAGCTTTCTTT.

The J gene is TRBJ1-1, the V gene TRBV6-1; 10 nucleotides match TRBD1. CDR3 size: 14 residues. Germline V gene lookup returns CDR1 MNHNS and CDR2 SASEGT. The trim removed 2 bases at V and 8 bases at J, leaving 5 bases unmatched. DNA of the CDR3: TGTGCCAGCAGTGAAAGGGACAGGGGTGGCGAAGCTTTCTTT. This sequence encodes CASSERDRGGEAFF.

The rearrangement joins TRBV10-3 to TRBJ1-1, with D hard to call. Trimming took 0 bases from V and 3 from J, leaving 11 bases between them. Germline V gene data show CDR1 as ENHRY and CDR2 as SYGVKD. The CDR3 covers 15 residues. The CDR3 region is CAISESSVVYTEAFF. The DNA of the CDR3 is TGTGCCATCAGTGAGTCGTCGGTAGTGTACACTGAAGCTTTCTTT.

This clone occurred a few times. The chain joins TRBV18 to TRBJ1-5, with 7 nucleotides matching TRBD1. The CDR3 is 18 amino acids. The V gene end was trimmed by 6 bases and the J gene end by 3 bases; junction bases not matched to a gene: 17. Germline lookup yields CDR1 KGHSH and CDR2 LQKENI. In DNA form, the CDR3 reads TGTGCCAGCTCCAACAAGGGAAACCGGGACAGACTCAATCAGCCCCAGCATTTT. Protein product: CASSNKGNRDRLNQPQHF.

This clone was counted between two and nine times. The chain combines TRBV7-2 with TRBJ2-5; the D gene is possibly TRBD1 (5 bases). CDR3 length: 14 amino acids. Germline V gene data show CDR1 as SGHTA and CDR2 as FQGNSA. With 2 bases removed from V and 2 bases from J, the gap between germline ends came to 9 bases. CDR3 in DNA: TGTGCCAGCAGCTTACAGGCAGGGCAAGAGACCCAGTACTTC. As protein: CASSLQAGQETQYF.

This chain joins TRBV29-1 and TRBJ1-2; 7 bases map to TRBD1. The length of the CDR3 is 13 residues. The germline gives CDR1 SQVTM, CDR2 ANQGSEA. V was pared by 4 bases and J by 7 bases, with 9 bases of the junction left unmatched. CDR3: CSVGEVTGTGYTF. DNA of the CDR3: TGCAGCGTTGGGGAAGTGACAGGGACTGGCTACACCTTC.

V gene TRBV5-1 combines with J gene TRBJ2-2, with TRBD2 identical over 12 bases. V shed 3 bases and J 3 bases; nucleotides not matched to a gene: 3. CDR3 length equals 16 residues. The germline V gene has CDR1 SGHRS and CDR2 YFSETQ. The CDR3 here is CASSSSGRADTGELFF. For the CDR3, the DNA is TGCGCCAGCAGCTCTAGCGGGAGGGCCGACACCGGGGAGCTGTTTTTT.